The clone carrying this TCR beta chain turned up a few times. Trimming stripped 1 base from V and 2 bases from J, with 15 bases between. This CDR3 comprises 17 residues. The germline gives CDR1 LNHNV, CDR2 YYDKDF (reference sequence). A J-beta primer mix and a sample-barcoded 5' primer were used in a second PCR of roughly 7 to 12 cycles. TCRdb passed the 5' RACE reads through MiXCR, listing each CDR3 protein once. The repertoire includes around 1,900,000 distinct CDR3 sequences, about 39% of them detected once, and about 23% sits in the top ten. The data derive from a study of blood T cells in healthy people across ages.

The chain combines TRBV15 with TRBJ2-1; D unclear. This TCR derives from a human donor in good health. Sequenced: blood. DNA for the CDR3: TGTGCCACCAGCAGAGTGGCCCTAGGTGCCGCCTACAATGAGCAGTTCTTC. It is translated as CATSRVALGAAYNEQFF.